Each of the 10 T cell receptor beta chains below was sequenced from the same sample in a study of tissue T cells after allogeneic stem cell transplantation. Only in-frame clones appear in the TCRdb table, and some are missing; sequencing was by immunoSEQ multiplex PCR. The profile shows roughly 50,000 clones, about three quarters of them singletons. The sequenced material came from sorted cells pooled from one or two spleens. Source of these receptors: a pool of C57BL/6 mice in good health.

In this sample, this clone turned up once. All gene names here are mouse names. The missing CDR3 end, 1 residue past where the read stops, is filled in from the germline J gene. The rearrangement joins TRBV2 to TRBJ1-2, with D perhaps matching TRBD1 (6 bases). Germline CDR1 and CDR2: LGHNA and YSYQKL. The CDR3 has 15 residues. The V gene lost 3 bases and the J gene lost 0 bases, with 11 bases spanning the gap. The sequenced CDR3 bases are TGTGCCAGCAGCCAGCCGGGACATCCAAACTCCGACTACACC. It translates to CASSQPGHPNSDYT. The complete CDR3 protein is CASSQPGHPNSDYTF.

This clone was seen a single time. The listed genes are named as in mouse. The read is 1 residue too short to cover the CDR3 end, so that end is filled in from the germline J gene. The chain combines TRBV13-3 with TRBJ2-4; 9 bases map to TRBD1. CDR1 and CDR2 from the germline V gene are NNHDY and SYVADS. Unmatched junction bases numbered 1, after V lost 4 bases and J lost 7 bases. The CDR3 is 12 amino acids. CDR3 sequence reads: CASSWDRDTLYF. The DNA read from the CDR3 is TGTGCCAGCAGTTGGGACAGGGACACCTTGTAC.

This clone occurred a few times. Any gene name here is a mouse gene name. The sequenced fragment ends 1 residue before the CDR3 boundary, so the rest is inferred from the germline J gene. V is TRBV1 and J is TRBJ2-7; 9 nucleotides agree with TRBD1. This CDR3 is 16 amino acids long. Trimming took 0 bases from V and 0 from J; bases not matched to a gene: 3. The germline CDR1 and CDR2 sequences are NSQYPW and LRSPGD (reference sequence). Incomplete CDR3 DNA: TGCACCTGCAGTGCAGATGACAGGGGGAGCTCCTATGAACAGTAC. Amino acid sequence: CTCSADDRGSSYEQY. The whole CDR3 region reads CTCSADDRGSSYEQYF.

Turning to this clone: The listed genes are named as in mouse. The CDR3 end is not reached by the read, which stops 1 residue before it; the germline J gene fills it in. The chain has TRBV31 and TRBJ2-4; D remains ambiguous. V was pared by 1 base and J by 0 bases, with 8 bases between. The CDR3 is 14 amino acids. The V gene's germline CDR1 is GKSSPN and CDR2 SITVG. The CDR3 sequence: CAWSPGPSQNTLYF. The sequenced CDR3 bases are TGTGCCTGGAGTCCAGGACCTAGTCAAAACACCTTGTAC.

On this clone itself: Gene names and germline match the mouse. Read coverage stops 1 residue before the CDR3 terminus; the germline J gene supplies the remainder. The chain combines TRBV20 with TRBJ2-7; D is uncertain. The germline CDR1 and CDR2 sequences are GFQATS and STVNSAI. CDR3 length equals 10 residues. V was trimmed by 3 bases and J by 4 bases, leaving 4 bases between them. CDR3 amino acids: CGARQYEQYF. CDR3 DNA, as far as it was read: TGTGGTGCTAGACAGTATGAACAGTAC.

This clone was seen a few times. The listed genes are named as in mouse. The CDR3 goes on 1 residue after the read ends, and that part is filled in from the germline J gene. This sample includes further DNA sequences coding for the same CDR3. The chain is built from TRBV14 and TRBJ2-7, with a possible D match to TRBD1 (5 bases). Germline V gene lookup returns CDR1 SGHDT and CDR2 FRDEAV. The CDR3 spans 14 residues. The V end lost 4 bases, the J end lost 0 bases, and 11 bases lay between the germline ends. The part of the CDR3 DNA that was read is TGTGCCAGCAGTCTCGGACAATTCTCCTATGAACAGTAC. Protein: CASSLGQFSYEQY. The whole CDR3 is CASSLGQFSYEQYF.

This clone was detected only once. The gene symbols are mouse symbols. The missing CDR3 end, 1 residue past where the read stops, is filled in from the germline J gene. The V gene is TRBV3, the J gene TRBJ1-1; D might be TRBD1 (5 bases). V was pared by 5 bases and J by 0 bases, with 7 bases between. The germline gives CDR1 SNHLY, CDR2 FYNGKV (reference sequence). The CDR3 contains 13 residues. The CDR3 protein is CASSVTANTEVFF. CDR3 DNA (partial): TGTGCCAGCAGCGTGACAGCAAACACAGAAGTCTTC.

On this clone: Gene names refer to mouse genes. The read stops 1 residue short of the end of the CDR3; the missing end is completed from the germline J gene. J is TRBJ2-5 and V is TRBV1; 11 bases map to TRBD2. The CDR3 length is 16 residues. Trimming removed 0 bases from V and 2 bases from J; junction bases left unmatched: 1. Germline assignment: CDR1 NSQYPW and CDR2 LRSPGD (reference sequence). CDR3 sequence reads: CTCSADDWGGQDTQYF. The DNA read from the CDR3 is TGCACCTGCAGTGCAGATGACTGGGGGGGCCAAGACACCCAGTAC.

As to this clone: Genes here carry mouse names. With the read ending 1 residue before the CDR3 end, the germline J gene is used to fill in that end. Different DNA sequences within this sample yield the same CDR3. The rearrangement joins TRBV1 to TRBJ2-2, with D maybe TRBD2 (5 bases). Between the trimmed V and J ends, which lost 1 base and 2 bases, there was a span of 5 bases. Germline CDR1 NSQYPW, CDR2 LRSPGD (reference sequence). This CDR3 is built from 14 residues. The CDR3 is CTCSAAGNTGQLYF. The covered CDR3 bases are TGCACCTGCAGTGCAGCTGGGAACACCGGGCAGCTCTAC.

This clone was recorded a few times. The genes are named according to mouse. The missing CDR3 end, 1 residue past where the read stops, is filled in from the germline J gene. The chain employs TRBV4 and TRBJ2-1; 14 bases line up with TRBD2. CDR3 length: 17 residues. With 5 bases clipped from V and 4 bases from J, the junction kept 7 bases outside the gene matches. CDR1 and CDR2 (germline): LGHDT, YNNKQL (reference sequence). CDR3 residues: CASSLRDWGGAYAEQFF. CDR3 bases read: TGTGCCAGCAGCCTCCGGGACTGGGGGGGCGCTTATGCTGAGCAGTTC.